The subject of this entry is one T cell receptor beta chain. This sample is part of a study of blood T cell repertoires in COVID-19. The wider study: The United States, Italy and Spain supplied acute and convalescent COVID-19 samples. T cells, B-cell-depleted T cells, or PBMCs provided the cDNA or gDNA that served as material.

This CDR3 spans 12 amino acids. V was shortened by 10 bases and J by 4 bases, with 14 bases between the two germline ends. Germline lookup yields CDR1 SEHNR and CDR2 FQNEAQ (reference sequence). In the original analysis: Amplified reference gene primers provided the basis for estimating nucleated cell counts. The data were produced by immunoSEQ multiplex PCR, yet TCRdb's version contains in-frame clones alone and is incomplete. V and J calls and clone size are given by that table; D and trimming were obtained from the DNA. The table lists some 270,000 clones, about 89% of them singletons. This receptor was identified in a man aged 35-49 years with active or convalescent COVID-19. The chain has TRBV7-9 and TRBJ2-7, with a possible D match to TRBD1 (6 bases). The sample comprised peripheral blood. The CDR3 region has the DNA TGTGCCACGGGACATAATCTTTACGAGCAGTACTTC. Protein product: CATGHNLYEQYF.